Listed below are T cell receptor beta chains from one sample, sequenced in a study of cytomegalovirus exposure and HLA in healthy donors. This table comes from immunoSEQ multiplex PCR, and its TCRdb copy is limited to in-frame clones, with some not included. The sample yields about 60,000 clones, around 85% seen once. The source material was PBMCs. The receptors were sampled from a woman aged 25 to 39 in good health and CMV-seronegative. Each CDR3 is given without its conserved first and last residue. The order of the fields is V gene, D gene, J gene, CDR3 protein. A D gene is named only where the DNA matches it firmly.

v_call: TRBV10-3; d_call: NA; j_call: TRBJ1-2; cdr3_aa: AISESSNRANYGYT
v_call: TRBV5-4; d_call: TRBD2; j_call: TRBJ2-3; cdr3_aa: ASSSRLAGGPTDTQY
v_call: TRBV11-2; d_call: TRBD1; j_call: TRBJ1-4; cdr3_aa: ASSPGQGAEKLF
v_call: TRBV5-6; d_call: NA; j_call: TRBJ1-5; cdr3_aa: ASSFAGLNQPQH
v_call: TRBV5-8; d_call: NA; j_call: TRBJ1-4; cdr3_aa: ASSPGDSNEKLF
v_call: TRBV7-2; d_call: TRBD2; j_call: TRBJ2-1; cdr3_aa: ASSLVTSSGRSYNEQF
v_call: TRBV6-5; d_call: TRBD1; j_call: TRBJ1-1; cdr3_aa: ASSRTGGLSEAF
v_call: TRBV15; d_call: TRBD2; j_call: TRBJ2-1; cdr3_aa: ATSRGSLSGRTDEQF
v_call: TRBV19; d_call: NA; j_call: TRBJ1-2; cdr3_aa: ASRSPQAANYGYT
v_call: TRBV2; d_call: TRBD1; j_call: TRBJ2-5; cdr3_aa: ASSAIRRDRGETQY
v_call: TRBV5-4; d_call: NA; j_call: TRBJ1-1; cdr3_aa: ASSFLARRRGLGDTEAF
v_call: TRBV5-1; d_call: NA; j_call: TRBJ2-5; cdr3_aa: ASSPRVGEQETQY
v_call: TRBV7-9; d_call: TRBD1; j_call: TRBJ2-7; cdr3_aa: ASSPRGDRGLYEQY
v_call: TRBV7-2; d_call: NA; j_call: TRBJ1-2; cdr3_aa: ASSYGRGGLAT
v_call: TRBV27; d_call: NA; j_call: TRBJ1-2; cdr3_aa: ASSLSGVGYT
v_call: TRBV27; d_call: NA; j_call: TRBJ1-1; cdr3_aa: ASSLWGLHDTEAF
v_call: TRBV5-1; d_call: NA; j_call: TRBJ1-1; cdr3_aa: ASSPGTPNTEAF
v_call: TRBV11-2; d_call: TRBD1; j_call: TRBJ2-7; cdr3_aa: ASRRDRGLAYEQY
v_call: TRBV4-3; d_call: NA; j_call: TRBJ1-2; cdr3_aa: ASSPGRGGYGYT
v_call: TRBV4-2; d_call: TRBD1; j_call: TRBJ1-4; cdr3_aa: ASSLGGSNEKLF
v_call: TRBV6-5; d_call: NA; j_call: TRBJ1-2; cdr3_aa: ASSPPGGLGGYT
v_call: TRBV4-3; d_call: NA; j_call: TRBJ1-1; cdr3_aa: ASSQRQYTEAF
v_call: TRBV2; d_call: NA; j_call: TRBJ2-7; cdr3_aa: ASSLVLSSYEQY
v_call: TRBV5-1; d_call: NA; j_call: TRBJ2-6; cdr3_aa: ASKFLQGTGANVLT
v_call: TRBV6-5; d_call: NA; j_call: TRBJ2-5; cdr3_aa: ASSLAETQY
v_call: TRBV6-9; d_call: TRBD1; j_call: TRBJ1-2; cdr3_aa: ASSASGQGAANYGYT
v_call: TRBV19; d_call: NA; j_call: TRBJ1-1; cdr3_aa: ASSPREGVNTEAF
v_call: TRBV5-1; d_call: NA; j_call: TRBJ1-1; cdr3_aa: ASSTQTGNTEAF
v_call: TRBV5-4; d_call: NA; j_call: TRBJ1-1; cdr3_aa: ASSLTVGAQGTEAF
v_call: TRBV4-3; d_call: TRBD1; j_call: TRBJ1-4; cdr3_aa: ASSQAGTVTEKLF
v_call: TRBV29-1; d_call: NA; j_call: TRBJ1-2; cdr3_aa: SVVRPYGYT
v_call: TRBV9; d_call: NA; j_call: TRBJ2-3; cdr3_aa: ASSARLPSDTQY
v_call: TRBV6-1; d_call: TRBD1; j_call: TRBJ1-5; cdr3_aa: ASSEGQGAWQPQH
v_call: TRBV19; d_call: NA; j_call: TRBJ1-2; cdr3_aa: ASSIDINRVEGYT
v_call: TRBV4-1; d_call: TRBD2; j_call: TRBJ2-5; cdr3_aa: ASSQTGGGAIETQY
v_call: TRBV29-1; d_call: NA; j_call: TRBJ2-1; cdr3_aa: SVELGISADNEQF
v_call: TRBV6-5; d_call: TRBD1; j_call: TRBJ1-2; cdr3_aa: ASSYSKTGTYGYT
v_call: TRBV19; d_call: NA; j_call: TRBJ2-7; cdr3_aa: ASSPMTDSYEQY
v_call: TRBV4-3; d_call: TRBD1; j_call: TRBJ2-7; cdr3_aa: ASSQDRQGPYEQY
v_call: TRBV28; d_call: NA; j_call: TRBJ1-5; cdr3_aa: ASSFKAEAQH
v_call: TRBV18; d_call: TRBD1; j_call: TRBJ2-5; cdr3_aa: ASSPRQGEETQY
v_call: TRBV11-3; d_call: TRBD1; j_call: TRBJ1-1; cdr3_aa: ASSPWTGSGQNTEAF
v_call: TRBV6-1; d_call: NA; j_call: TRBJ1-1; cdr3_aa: ASSDTQARAEAF
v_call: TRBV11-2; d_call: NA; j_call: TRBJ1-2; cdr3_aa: ASSLDRGTYGYT
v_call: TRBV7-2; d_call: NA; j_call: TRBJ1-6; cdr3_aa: ASSPQGLNSPLH
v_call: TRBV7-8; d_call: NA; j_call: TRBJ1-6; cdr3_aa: ASSLGLDSPLH
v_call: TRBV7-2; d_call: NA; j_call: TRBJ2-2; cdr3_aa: ASSLSAGELF
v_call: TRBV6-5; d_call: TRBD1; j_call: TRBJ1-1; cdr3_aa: ASRTGPTEAF
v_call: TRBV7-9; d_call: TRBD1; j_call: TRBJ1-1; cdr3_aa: ASSSESTGVTEAF
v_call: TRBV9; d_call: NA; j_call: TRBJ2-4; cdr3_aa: ASSSTSQEGDIQY
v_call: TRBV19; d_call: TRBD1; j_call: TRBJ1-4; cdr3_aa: ASSITGTGNEKLF
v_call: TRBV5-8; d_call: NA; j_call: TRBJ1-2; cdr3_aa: ASHPRGRGGNYGYT
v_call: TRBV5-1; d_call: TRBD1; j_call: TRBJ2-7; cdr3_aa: ASSTAGGFAEQY
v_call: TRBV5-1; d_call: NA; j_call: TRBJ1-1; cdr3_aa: ASSLGGQNTEAF